This TCR beta chain derives from a study of cytomegalovirus exposure and HLA in healthy donors. Study-level points and caveats: The analysis excluded some indistinguishable V segments, including TRBV6-2 and TRBV6-3. Usually a TCR sequence was rare, but some public TCRs were found in many donors. It was assumed in the presence/absence analyses that sequencing depth was roughly uniform across donors.

The primer mix had 60 Vbeta and 13 Jbeta primers. Using immunoSEQ multiplex PCR, the repertoire was profiled, and TCRdb retains in-frame clones only, with some absent. Here the sample spans 150,000 to 200,000 clones, roughly 84% being singletons. Notes on this clone: Its antigen remains unidentified.

Everyone who donated was a healthy bone marrow donor. V dropped 5 bases and J dropped 2; count of bases not matched to a gene: 3. The CDR3 covers 15 residues. Germline loops: CDR1 MDHEN, CDR2 SYDVKM. The origin of this receptor is a young man in good health and CMV-seronegative. This chain links TRBV28 with TRBJ1-4; 9 nucleotides line up with TRBD1. The specimen was PBMCs. Here the CDR3 reads CASSETGGTNEKLFF. In DNA, the CDR3 is TGTGCCAGCAGTGAGACAGGGGGGACTAATGAAAAACTGTTTTTT.